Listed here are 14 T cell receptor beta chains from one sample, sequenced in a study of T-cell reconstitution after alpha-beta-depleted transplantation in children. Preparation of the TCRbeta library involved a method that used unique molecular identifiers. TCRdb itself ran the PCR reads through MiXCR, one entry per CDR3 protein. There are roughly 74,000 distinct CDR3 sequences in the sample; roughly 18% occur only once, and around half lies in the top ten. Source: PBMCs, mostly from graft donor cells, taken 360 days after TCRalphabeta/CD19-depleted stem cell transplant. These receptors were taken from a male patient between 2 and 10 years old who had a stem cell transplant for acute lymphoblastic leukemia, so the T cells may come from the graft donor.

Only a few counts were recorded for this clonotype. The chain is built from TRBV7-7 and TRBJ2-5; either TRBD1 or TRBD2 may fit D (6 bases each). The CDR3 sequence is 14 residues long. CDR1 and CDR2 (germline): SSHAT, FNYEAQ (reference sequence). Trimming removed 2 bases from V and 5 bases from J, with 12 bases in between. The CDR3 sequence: CASSLRGLGETQYF. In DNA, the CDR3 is TGTGCCAGCAGCTTACGGGGGCTGGGGGAGACCCAGTACTTC.

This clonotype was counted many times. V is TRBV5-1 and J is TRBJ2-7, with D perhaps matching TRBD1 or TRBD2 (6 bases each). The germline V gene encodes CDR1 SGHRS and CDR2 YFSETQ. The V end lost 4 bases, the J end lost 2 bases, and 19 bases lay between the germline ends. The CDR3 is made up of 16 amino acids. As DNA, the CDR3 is TGCGCCAGCAGCGGGGGCCCAGGCGGGGAAGCCTACGAGCAGTACTTC. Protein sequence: CASSGGPGGEAYEQYF. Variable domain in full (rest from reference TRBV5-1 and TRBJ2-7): KAGVTQTPRYLIKTRGQQVTLSCSPISGHRSVSWYQQTPGQGLQFLFEYFSETQRNKGNFPGRFSGRQFSNSRSEMNVSTLELGDSALYLCASSGGPGGEAYEQYFGPGTRLTVT.

CDR3 region: CASSQRTGNYEQYF. CDR3 bases: TGCGCCAGCAGCCAGCGGACAGGGAATTACGAGCAGTACTTC. V is TRBV5-1 and J is TRBJ2-7; TRBD1 agrees at 8 bases. CDR1 is SGHRS, CDR2 YFSETQ, per germline. Trimming at V came to 4 bases and at J to 4 bases, leaving 7 bases not matched to a gene. The CDR3 runs to 14 residues.

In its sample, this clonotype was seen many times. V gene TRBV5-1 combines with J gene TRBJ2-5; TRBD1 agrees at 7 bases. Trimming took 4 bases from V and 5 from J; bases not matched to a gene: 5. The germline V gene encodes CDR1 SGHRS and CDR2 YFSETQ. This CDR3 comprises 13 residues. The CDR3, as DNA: TGCGCCAGCAGCGTTAACAGGGGTGAGACCCAGTACTTC. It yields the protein CASSVNRGETQYF.

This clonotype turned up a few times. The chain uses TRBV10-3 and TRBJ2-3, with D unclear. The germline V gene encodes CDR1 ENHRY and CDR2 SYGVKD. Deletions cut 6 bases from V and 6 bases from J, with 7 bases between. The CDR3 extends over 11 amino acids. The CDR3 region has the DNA TGTGCCATCAGCCAGTTGGATACGCAGTATTTT. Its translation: CAISQLDTQYF.

The CDR3 loop is CSVEDGGYEQYF. The CDR3 DNA reads TGCAGCGTTGAGGATGGGGGGTACGAGCAGTACTTC. The chain joins TRBV29-1 to TRBJ2-7; D might be TRBD2 (6 bases). CDR3 size: 12 residues. Germline assignment: CDR1 SQVTM and CDR2 ANQGSEA. V gave up 3 bases and J gave up 4 bases, with 10 bases separating them.

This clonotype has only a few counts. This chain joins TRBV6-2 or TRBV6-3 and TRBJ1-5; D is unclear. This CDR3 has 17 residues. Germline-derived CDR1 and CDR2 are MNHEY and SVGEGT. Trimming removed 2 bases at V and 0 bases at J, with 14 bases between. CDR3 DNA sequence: TGTGCCAGCAGTTACCCCGGAGGCGTTTATAGCAATCAGCCCCAGCATTTT. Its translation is CASSYPGGVYSNQPQHF.

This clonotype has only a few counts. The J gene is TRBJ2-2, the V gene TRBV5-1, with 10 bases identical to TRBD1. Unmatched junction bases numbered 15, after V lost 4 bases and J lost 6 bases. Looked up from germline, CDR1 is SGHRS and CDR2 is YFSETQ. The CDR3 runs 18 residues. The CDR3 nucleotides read TGCGCCAGCAGCACGACCCGGGACAGGGGCCCGCAGTCCGGGGAGCTGTTTTTT. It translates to CASSTTRDRGPQSGELFF.

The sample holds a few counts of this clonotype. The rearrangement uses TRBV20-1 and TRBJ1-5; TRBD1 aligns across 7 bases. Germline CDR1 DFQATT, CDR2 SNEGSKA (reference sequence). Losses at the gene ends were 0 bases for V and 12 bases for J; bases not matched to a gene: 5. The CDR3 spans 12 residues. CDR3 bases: TGCAGTGCTAGAGAGCAAGGGGGCCGCCAGCATTTT. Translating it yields CSAREQGGRQHF.

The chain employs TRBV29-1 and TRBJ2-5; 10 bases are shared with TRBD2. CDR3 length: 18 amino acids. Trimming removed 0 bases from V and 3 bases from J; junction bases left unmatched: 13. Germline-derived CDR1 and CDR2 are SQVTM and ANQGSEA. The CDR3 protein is CSVEDFPSGSFDKETQYF. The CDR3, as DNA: TGCAGCGTTGAAGATTTCCCTAGCGGGAGTTTTGATAAAGAGACCCAGTACTTC.

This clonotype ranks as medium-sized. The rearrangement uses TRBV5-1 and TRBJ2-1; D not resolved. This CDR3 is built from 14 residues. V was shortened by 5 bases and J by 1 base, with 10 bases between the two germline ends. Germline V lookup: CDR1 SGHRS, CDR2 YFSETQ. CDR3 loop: CASRALLSYNEQFF. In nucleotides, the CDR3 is TGCGCCAGCAGGGCCCTACTTTCCTACAATGAGCAGTTCTTC.

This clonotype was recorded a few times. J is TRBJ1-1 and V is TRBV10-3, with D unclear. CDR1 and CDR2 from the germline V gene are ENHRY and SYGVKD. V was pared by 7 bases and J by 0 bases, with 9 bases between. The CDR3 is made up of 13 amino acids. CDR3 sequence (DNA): TGTGCCATCAAGAAGACGGTGAACACTGAAGCTTTCTTT. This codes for CAIKKTVNTEAFF.

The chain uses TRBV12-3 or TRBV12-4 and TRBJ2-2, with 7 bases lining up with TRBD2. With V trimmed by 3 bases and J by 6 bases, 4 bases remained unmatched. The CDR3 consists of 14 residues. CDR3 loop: CASSFLAGAGELFF. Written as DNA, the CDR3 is TGTGCCAGCAGTTTTTTGGCGGGAGCCGGGGAGCTGTTTTTT.

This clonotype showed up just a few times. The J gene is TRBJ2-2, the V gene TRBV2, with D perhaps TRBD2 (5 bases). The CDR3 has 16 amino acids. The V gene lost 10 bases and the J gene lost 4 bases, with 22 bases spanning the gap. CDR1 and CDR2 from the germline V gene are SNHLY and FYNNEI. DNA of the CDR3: TGTGCCATCCCAAGGGCTAGCCTCTTTGGCACCGGGGAGCTGTTTTTT. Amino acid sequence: CAIPRASLFGTGELFF.